This T cell receptor beta chain is drawn from a study of CXCR3-negative and CXCR3-positive naive CD8 T cells. From germline, CDR1 is LGHNA and CDR2 YNFKEQ. This CDR3 is built from 19 residues. With UMI labels, 5' RACE was used to prepare the TRB cDNA libraries. TCRdb re-called the 5' RACE reads; one entry per CDR3 protein, DNA not given. The listing records roughly 130,000 distinct CDR3 sequences. Points on this clonotype: What it binds is not known.

Whole-study results and caveats: Fresh PBMCs served for most assays, and CXCR3 expression fell partially after cryopreservation. Similar TRBV-TRBJ usage was seen in naive cells (both CXCR3-negative and CXCR3-positive), but memory cells differed. Higher TRB CDR3 hydrophobicity marked CXCR3-positive naive cells relative to CXCR3-negative naive cells.

The sequence came from a human donor in good health. Some clones in this sample may be carry-over from other donors' samples. Sequencing input: naive CXCR3+ CD8+ T cells from blood. This sample's subset: CD45RO-CCR7+CD27+CD95- naive CD8+ T cells expressing CXCR3 (TNR3+). The rearrangement links TRBV4-2 to TRBJ2-2; TCRdb reports TRBD1, a call that lacks DNA to check it against. The CDR3 loop is CASSQGGYQGDTNTGELFF.